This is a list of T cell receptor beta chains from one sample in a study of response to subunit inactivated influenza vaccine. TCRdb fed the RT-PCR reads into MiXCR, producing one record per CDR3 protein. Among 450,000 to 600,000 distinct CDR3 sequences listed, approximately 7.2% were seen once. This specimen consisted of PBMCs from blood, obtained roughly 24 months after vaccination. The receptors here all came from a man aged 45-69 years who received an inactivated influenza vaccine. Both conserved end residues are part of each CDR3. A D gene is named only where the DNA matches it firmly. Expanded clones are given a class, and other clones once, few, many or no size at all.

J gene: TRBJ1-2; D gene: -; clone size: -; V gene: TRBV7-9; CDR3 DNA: TGTGCCAGCAGCTTAGTAGCCGGCGGAAACAGGGGCTACACCTTC; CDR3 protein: CASSLVAGGNRGYTF
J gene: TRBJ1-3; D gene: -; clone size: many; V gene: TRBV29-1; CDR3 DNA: TGCAGCGTCACTCGCGACGGAAACACCATATATTTT; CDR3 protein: CSVTRDGNTIYF
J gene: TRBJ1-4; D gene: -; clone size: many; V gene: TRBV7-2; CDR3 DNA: TGTGCCAGCAGCTTAGTCCTACACGAAAAACTGTTTTTT; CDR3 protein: CASSLVLHEKLFF
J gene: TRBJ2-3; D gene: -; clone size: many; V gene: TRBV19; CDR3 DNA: TGTGCCAGTAGTATAGATGGTTGGTCCACAGATACGCAGTATTTT; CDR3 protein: CASSIDGWSTDTQYF
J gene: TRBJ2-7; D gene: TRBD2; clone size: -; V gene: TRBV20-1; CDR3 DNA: TGCAGTGCCAAGGTTCTAGCGGGAGTAGGTGAGCAGTACTTC; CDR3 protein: CSAKVLAGVGEQYF
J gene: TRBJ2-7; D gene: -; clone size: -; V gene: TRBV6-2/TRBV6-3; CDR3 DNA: TGTGCCAGCAGTTACCAGGGAAACTACGAGCAGTACTTC; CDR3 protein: CASSYQGNYEQYF
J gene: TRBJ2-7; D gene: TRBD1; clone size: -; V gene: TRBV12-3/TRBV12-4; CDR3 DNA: TGTGCCAGCAGTCTTACTTGGGACAGCCCGCTAGCCTACGAGCAGTACTTC; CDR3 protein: CASSLTWDSPLAYEQYF
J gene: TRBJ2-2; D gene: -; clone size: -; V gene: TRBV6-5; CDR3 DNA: TGTGCCAGCAGTTACAGTTCGAACACCGGGGAGCTGTTTTTT; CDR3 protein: CASSYSSNTGELFF
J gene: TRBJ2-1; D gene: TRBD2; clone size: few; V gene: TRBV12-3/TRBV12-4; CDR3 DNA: TGTGCCAGCAGGGCGGGAGTCCCCTACAATGAGCAGTTCTTC; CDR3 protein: CASRAGVPYNEQFF
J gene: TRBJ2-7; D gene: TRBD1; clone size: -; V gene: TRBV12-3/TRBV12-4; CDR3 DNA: TGTGCCAGCAGGTCAGGGGGCGCCCCGTCTGAGCAGTACTTC; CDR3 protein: CASRSGGAPSEQYF
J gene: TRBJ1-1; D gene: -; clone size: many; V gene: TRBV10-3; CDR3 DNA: TGTGCCATCAGTGAGCAGGGTGAGAAGACTGAAGCTTTCTTT; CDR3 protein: CAISEQGEKTEAFF
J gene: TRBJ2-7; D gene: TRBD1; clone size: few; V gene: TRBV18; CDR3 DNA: TGTGCCAGCTCACTATCCGGGACAGACGAGCAGTACTTC; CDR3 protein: CASSLSGTDEQYF
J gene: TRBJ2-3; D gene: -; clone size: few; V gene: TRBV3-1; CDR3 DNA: TGTGCCAGCAGCCAACCGGGGGCGGGCACAGATACGCAGTATTTT; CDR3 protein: CASSQPGAGTDTQYF
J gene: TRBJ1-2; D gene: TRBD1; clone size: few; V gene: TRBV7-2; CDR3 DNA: TGTGCCAGCAGCTTAGCACAGGGGTCGAACTATGGCTACACCTTC; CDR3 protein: CASSLAQGSNYGYTF
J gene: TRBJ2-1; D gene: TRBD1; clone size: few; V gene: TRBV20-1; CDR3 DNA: TGCAGTGCTGAGGCGGGACAGGGAAGCTTGTACAATGAGCAGTTCTTC; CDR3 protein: CSAEAGQGSLYNEQFF
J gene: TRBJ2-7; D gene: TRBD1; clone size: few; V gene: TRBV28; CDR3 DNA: TGTGCCAGCAGTTACTATTCCAGGGGGCGCGACTACGAGCAGTACTTC; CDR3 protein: CASSYYSRGRDYEQYF
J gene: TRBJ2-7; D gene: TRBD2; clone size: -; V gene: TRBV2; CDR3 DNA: TGTGCCAGCAGTGGACTAGCGGGGGCCCTCTACGAGCAGTACTTC; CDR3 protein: CASSGLAGALYEQYF
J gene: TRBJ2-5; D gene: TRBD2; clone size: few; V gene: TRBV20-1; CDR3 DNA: TGCAGTGCTCCCCCCCGGGGGGGACACCAAGAGACCCAGTACTTC; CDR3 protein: CSAPPRGGHQETQYF
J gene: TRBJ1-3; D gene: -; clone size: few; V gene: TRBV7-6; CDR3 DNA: TGTGCCAGCAGCTTAGGCGAAGACACCATATATTTT; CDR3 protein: CASSLGEDTIYF
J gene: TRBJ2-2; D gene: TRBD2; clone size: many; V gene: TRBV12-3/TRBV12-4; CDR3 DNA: TGTGCCAGCAGTTCCTTAGCGGGACCGAACACCGGGGAGCTGTTTTTT; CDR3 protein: CASSSLAGPNTGELFF
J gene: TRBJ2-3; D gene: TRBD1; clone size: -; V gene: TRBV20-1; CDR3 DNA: TGCAGTGCTAGTAGACGGGACAGGGGTCGGACAGATACGCAGTATTTT; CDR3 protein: CSASRRDRGRTDTQYF
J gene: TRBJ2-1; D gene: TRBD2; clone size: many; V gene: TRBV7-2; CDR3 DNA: TGTGCCAGCAGCTTAGACGGGAGGGATTACAATGAGCAGTTCTTC; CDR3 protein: CASSLDGRDYNEQFF
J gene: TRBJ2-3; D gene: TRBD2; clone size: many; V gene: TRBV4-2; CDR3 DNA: TGTGCCAGCAGCCAGCGACTAGCGGGGGTCACAGATACGCAGTATTTT; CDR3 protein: CASSQRLAGVTDTQYF
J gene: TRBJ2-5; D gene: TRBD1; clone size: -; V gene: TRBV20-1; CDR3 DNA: TGCAGTGCTGACAGGGACAGCCAAGAGACCCAGTACTTC; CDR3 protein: CSADRDSQETQYF
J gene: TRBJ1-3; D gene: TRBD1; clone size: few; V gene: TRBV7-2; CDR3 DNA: TGTGCCAGCAGCTCTACAGGGGGCGGAAACACCATATATTTT; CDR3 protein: CASSSTGGGNTIYF
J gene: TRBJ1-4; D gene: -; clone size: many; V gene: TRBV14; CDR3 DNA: TGTGCCAGCAGCCAAGATACTTGGGGACGGGAAAAACTGTTTTTT; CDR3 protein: CASSQDTWGREKLFF
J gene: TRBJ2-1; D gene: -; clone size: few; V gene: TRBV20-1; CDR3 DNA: TGCAGTGCTAGAGATTCCTTTGAGCAGTTCTTC; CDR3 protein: CSARDSFEQFF
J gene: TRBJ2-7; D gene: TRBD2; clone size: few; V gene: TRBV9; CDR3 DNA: TGTGCCAGCAGCGTATCTGTACTAGCGGGAGGCGGAGAGCAGTACTTC; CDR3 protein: CASSVSVLAGGGEQYF
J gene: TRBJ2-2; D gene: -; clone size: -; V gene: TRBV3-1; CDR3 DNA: TGTGCCAGCAGGGTGCAGAACACCGGGGAGCTGTTTTTT; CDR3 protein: CASRVQNTGELFF
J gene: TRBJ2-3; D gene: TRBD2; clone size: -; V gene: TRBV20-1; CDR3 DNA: TGCAGTGCTAGGTTCGGGAGGCCCTCCTTT; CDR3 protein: CSARFGRPSF
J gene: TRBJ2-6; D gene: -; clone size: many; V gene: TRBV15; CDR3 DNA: TGTGCCACCAGCAGAGATGCGGGCTCTGGGGCCAACGTCCTGACTTTC; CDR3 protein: CATSRDAGSGANVLTF
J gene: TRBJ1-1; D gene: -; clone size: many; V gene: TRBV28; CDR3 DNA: TGTGCCAGCAGACGTGGGTATAACACTGAAGCTTTCTTT; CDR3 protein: CASRRGYNTEAFF
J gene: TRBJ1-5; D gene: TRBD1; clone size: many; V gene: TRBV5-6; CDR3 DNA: TGTGCCAGCAGCTTTGGGACAGGGGGACCCCTTGTTAATCAGCCCCAGCATTTT; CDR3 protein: CASSFGTGGPLVNQPQHF
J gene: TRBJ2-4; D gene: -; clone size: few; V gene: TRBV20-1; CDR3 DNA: TGCAGTGCAAGACAGGAAAACATTCAGTACTTC; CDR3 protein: CSARQENIQYF
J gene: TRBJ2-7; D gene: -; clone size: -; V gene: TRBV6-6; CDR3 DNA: TGTGCCAGCAGAGGCTTATACGAGCAGTACTTC; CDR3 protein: CASRGLYEQYF
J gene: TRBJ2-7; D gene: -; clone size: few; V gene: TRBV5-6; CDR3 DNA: TGTGCCAGCAGCTTGATGAGGGACGAGCAGTACTTC; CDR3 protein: CASSLMRDEQYF
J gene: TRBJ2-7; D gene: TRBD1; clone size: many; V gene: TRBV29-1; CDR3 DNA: TGCAGCGTCCGGGACAGTCTTTACGAGCAGTACTTC; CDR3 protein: CSVRDSLYEQYF
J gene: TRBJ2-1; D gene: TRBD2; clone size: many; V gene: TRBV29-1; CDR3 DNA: TGCAGCGCACGGGGACTAGCGGGAGTCACAAGCTCCTACAATGAGCAGTTCTTC; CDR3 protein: CSARGLAGVTSSYNEQFF
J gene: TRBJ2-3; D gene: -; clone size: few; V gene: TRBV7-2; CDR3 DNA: TGTGCCAGCAGCTTAAATTCGAGGGGGGATACGCAGTATTTT; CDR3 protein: CASSLNSRGDTQYF
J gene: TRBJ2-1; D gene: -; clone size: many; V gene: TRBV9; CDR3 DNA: TGTGCCAGCAGCCCAACCGGGGGGCCGTACAATGAGCAGTTCTTC; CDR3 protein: CASSPTGGPYNEQFF
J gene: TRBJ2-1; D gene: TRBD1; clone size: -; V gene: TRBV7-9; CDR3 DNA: TGTGCCAGCAGGCAGACAGGGGACAATGAGCAGTTCTTC; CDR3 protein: CASRQTGDNEQFF
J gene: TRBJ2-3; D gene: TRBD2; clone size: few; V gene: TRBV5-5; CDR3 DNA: TGTGCCAGCAGCTTGGTCCCTACTAGCGCTAGTAGCACAGATACGCAGTATTTT; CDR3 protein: CASSLVPTSASSTDTQYF
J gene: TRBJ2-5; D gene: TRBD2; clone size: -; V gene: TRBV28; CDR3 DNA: TGTGCCAGCACAGTGACTAGCAGTTATAAAGATACCCAGTACTTC; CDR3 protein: CASTVTSSYKDTQYF
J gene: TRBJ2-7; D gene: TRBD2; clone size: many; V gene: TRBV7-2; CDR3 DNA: TGTGCCAGCAGCTTAGGCGGCGGGAGGGCAAGCGAGCAGTACTTC; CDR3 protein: CASSLGGGRASEQYF
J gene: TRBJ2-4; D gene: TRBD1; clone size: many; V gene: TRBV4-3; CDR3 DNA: TGCGCCAGCAGCCAAGGACAGGGGCCCAAAAACATTCAGTACTTC; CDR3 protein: CASSQGQGPKNIQYF
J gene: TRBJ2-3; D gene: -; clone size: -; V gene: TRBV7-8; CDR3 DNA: TGTGCCAGCAGCTTCAGAGTAGGAGATACGCAGTATTTT; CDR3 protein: CASSFRVGDTQYF
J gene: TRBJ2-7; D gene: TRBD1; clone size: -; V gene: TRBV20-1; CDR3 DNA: TGCAGTGCTAGAGATGGACAGGGCCCCTACGAGCAGTACTTC; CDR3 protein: CSARDGQGPYEQYF
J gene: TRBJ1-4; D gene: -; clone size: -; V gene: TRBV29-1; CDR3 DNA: TGCAGCGTTCGAAACATTTATGAAAAACTGTTTTTT; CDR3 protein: CSVRNIYEKLFF
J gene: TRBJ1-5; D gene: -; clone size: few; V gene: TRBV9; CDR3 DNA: TGTGCCAGCAGCGCAGGGACCTCCGCAAGCAATCAGCCCCAGCATTTT; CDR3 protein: CASSAGTSASNQPQHF
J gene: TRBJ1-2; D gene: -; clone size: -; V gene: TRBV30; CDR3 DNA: TGTGCCTGGAGTGTGTGGGGGCAGAACTATGGCTACACCTTC; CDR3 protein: CAWSVWGQNYGYTF
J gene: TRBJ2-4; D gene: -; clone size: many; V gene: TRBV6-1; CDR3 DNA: TGTGCCAGCAGTGAGGGGTTAAGGGTAGCCAAAAACATTCAGTACTTC; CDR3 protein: CASSEGLRVAKNIQYF
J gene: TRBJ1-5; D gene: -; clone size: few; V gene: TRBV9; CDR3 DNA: TGTGCCAGCAGCGTAGGTCAAGGCAATTGGCCCCAGCATTTT; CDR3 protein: CASSVGQGNWPQHF
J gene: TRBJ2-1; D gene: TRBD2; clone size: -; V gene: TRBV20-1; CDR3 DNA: TGCAGTGCTAGGTTCAGCCGCAGCGGGAAGTACAATGAGCAGTTCTTC; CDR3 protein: CSARFSRSGKYNEQFF